This T cell receptor (beta chain) originates from a study of CD8 T cells in ankylosing spondylitis. Study observations and caveats: Earlier work had already found some motif variants in reactive arthritis synovial fluid and blood. The study identified a TCR beta motif of several highly homologous variants that appeared characteristic of ankylosing spondylitis blood. Relatively scarce in peripheral blood, disease-linked clones were CD8+. Clones tied to disease were said to be significantly enriched in matched ankylosing spondylitis synovial fluid.

In making TCR beta libraries, quantitative 5'-RACE with molecular barcodes was used. One entry per CDR3 protein, called by TCRdb with MiXCR from the 5' RACE reads. The table records around 770,000 distinct CDR3 sequences, around a fifth of them present only once. V was pared by 1 base and J by 6 bases, with 10 bases between. In germline, CDR1 is SGHAT, CDR2 FQDESV (reference sequence). The CDR3 spans 15 residues. This clonotype was counted only a few times. The antigen remains unidentified. Sequencing input: blood, either unsorted or a sorted T cell fraction (not recorded which). This sequence was found in a male donor with ankylosing spondylitis. The genes are TRBV11-1 and TRBJ1-6; D is unresolved. This CDR3 reads CASSLDSGPNSPLHF. CDR3 nucleotides: TGTGCCAGCAGCTTAGACAGCGGACCTAATTCACCCCTCCACTTT.